The clone carrying this T cell receptor beta chain has a count of ten or more. This sample is part of a study of T-cell reconstitution after alpha-beta-depleted transplantation in children. CDR1 DFQATT and CDR2 SNEGSKA come from the germline V gene (reference sequence). The V end lost 0 bases, the J end lost 2 bases, and 11 bases lay between the germline ends. This CDR3 region has 15 residues. Unique molecular identifiers featured in how the TCRbeta library was prepared. TCRdb reprocessed the PCR reads with MiXCR, giving one entry per CDR3 protein. The sample shows about 690,000 distinct CDR3 sequences, roughly 15% of them seen only once.

This material consisted of PBMCs from the stem cell graft donor, taken from the stem cell graft. The chain employs TRBV20-1 and TRBJ2-1, with D perhaps TRBD1 (5 bases). The receptor was derived from a human donor who donated a stem cell graft to a child with acute myeloid leukemia. For the CDR3, the DNA is TGCAGTGCTAGAGACAGGGAAGGGACCTACAATGAGCAGTTCTTC. Translation: CSARDREGTYNEQFF.